One T cell receptor (beta chain) is described in this entry. Its antigen is unknown. The data originate from a study of T-cell memory formation after mild COVID-19. Study in general: TCR clusters mostly belonged to single donors.

TCRdb re-derived calls from the 5' RACE reads in MiXCR, one entry per CDR3 protein. The table records approximately 430,000 distinct CDR3 sequences, around 22% of them present only once. Broader study findings: Clones that contracted from day 15 to 85 were balanced CD4/CD8, while later expanders leaned CD4+. CD4+ clones that contracted lay mainly in CM and EM; CD8+ ones lay in EMRA.

Germline loops: CDR1 SEHNR, CDR2 FQNEAQ (reference sequence). V was cut by 5 bases and J by 3 bases, with 14 bases left in between. The CDR3 covers 14 residues. Sequenced material: PBMCs or a T cell subset sorted from them (not recorded which). This sequence joins TRBV7-9 and TRBJ2-7; tentative D call: TRBD1 (6 bases). This sequence originates from an adult woman who had mild COVID-19 (a few samples of this study predate the infection). Cell type and time point are not known. The CDR3 loop reads CASSQDPGDYEQYF. The CDR3 nucleotides read TGTGCCAGCAGCCAAGACCCAGGGGACTACGAGCAGTACTTC.